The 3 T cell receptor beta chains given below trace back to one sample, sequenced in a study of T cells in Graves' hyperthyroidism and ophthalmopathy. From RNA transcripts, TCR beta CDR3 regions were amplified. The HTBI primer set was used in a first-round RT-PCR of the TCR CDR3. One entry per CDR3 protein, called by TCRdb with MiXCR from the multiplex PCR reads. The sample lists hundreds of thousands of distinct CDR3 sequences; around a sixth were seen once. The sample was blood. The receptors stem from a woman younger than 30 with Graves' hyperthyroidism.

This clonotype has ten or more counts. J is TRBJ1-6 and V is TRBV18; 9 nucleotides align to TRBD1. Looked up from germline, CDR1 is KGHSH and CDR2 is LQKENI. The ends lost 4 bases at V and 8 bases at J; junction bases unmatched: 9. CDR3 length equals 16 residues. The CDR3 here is CASSLAWDRAHSPLHF. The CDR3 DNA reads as TGTGCCAGCTCACTGGCCTGGGACAGGGCGCATTCACCCCTCCACTTT.

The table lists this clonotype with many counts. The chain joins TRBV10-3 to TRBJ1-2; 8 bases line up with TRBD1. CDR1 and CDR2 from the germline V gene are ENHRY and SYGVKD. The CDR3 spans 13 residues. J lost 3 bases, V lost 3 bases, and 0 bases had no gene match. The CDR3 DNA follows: TGTGCCATCAGTGAACAGGGGGACTATGGCTACACCTTC. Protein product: CAISEQGDYGYTF.

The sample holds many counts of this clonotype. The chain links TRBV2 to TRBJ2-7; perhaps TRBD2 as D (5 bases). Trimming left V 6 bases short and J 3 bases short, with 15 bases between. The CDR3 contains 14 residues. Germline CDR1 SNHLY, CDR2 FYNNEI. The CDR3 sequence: CASRSEVDFYEQYF. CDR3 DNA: TGTGCCAGCAGGTCGGAGGTGGATTTCTACGAGCAGTACTTC.